Below, 6 T cell receptor beta chains from the same sample are listed, as sequenced in a study of blood T cell repertoires in COVID-19. Sequencing used immunoSEQ multiplex PCR; TCRdb keeps in-frame clones, though not all of them. The repertoire holds 98,000 or so clones, with roughly four fifths as singletons. The specimen was peripheral blood. The receptors come from a man in his 60s with acute or convalescent COVID-19.

The CDR3 coding sequence is TGTGCCATCAGGGCGGGCCCCACGGGGCCCCAGCATTTT. It is translated as CAIRAGPTGPQHF. This chain uses TRBV10-3 with TRBJ1-5; D is uncertain. The germline gives CDR1 ENHRY, CDR2 SYGVKD. The CDR3 contains 13 residues. Trimming cost V 6 bases and J 9 bases, with 15 bases left between them.

The chain uses TRBV7-2 and TRBJ2-1; D gene ambiguous. Germline V gene data show CDR1 as SGHTA and CDR2 as FQGNSA. The CDR3 length is 14 residues. The germline V and J ends were trimmed by 4 bases and 0 bases, with 7 bases remaining between them. The CDR3 sequence is CASSYDTSYNEQFF. DNA for the CDR3: TGTGCCAGCAGCTATGACACCTCCTACAATGAGCAGTTCTTC.

This chain uses TRBV5-1 with TRBJ1-1, with D perhaps matching TRBD1 (5 bases). Germline loops: CDR1 SGHRS, CDR2 YFSETQ. V dropped 0 bases and J dropped 8 bases, with 17 bases sitting between them. The CDR3 totals 15 residues. This CDR3 reads CASSLVQASRVEAFF. CDR3 DNA: TGCGCCAGCAGCTTGGTACAGGCATCCCGGGTCGAAGCTTTCTTT.

V usage is TRBV5-1 and J usage is TRBJ2-5; 7 nucleotides line up with TRBD1. The CDR3 spans 14 residues. Trimming cost V 3 bases and J 2 bases; bases outside gene matches: 4. Germline loops: CDR1 SGHRS, CDR2 YFSETQ. The CDR3 is CASSSATGQETQYF. In DNA, the CDR3 is TGCGCCAGCAGCTCTGCGACAGGGCAAGAGACCCAGTACTTC.

This clone was observed a single time. The chain carries TRBV28 and TRBJ2-5; 7 bases fit TRBD1. Germline loops: CDR1 MDHEN, CDR2 SYDVKM. CDR3 size: 14 residues. Trimming took 3 bases from V and 4 from J; bases not matched to a gene: 5. The CDR3 DNA reads as TGTGCCAGCAGTTTCCCGGGACAGCTAGAGACCCAGTACTTC. It codes for CASSFPGQLETQYF.

The chain is built from TRBV6-6 and TRBJ1-4, with TRBD1 matching over 9 bases. Germline CDR1 MNHNY, CDR2 SVGAGI (reference sequence). The CDR3 has 14 amino acids. Germline trimming cut 7 bases from V and 8 bases from J; bases unmatched to any gene: 8. The chain's CDR3 is CASTPGTGREKLFF. The CDR3 DNA follows: TGTGCCAGCACCCCGGGGACAGGGAGGGAAAAACTGTTTTTT.